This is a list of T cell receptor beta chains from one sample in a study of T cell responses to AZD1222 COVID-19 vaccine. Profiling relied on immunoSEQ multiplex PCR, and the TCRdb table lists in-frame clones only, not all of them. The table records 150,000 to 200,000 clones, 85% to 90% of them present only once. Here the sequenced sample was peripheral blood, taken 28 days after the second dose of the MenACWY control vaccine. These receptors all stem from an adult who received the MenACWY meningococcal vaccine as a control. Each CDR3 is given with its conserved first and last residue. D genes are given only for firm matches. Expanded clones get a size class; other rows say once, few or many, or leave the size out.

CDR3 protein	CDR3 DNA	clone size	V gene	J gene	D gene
CASSETSGSNNEQFF	TGTGCCAGCAGCGAAACTAGCGGGAGTAACAATGAGCAGTTCTTC	.	TRBV28	TRBJ2-1	TRBD2
CASSVDPTTNEKLFF	TGTGCCAGCAGCGTAGATCCAACCACTAATGAAAAACTGTTTTTT	.	TRBV9	TRBJ1-4	.
CASSPIENYGYTF	TGTGCCAGCAGCCCAATTGAAAACTATGGCTACACCTTC	.	TRBV9	TRBJ1-2	.
CASSLPQGGSGYTF	TGTGCCAGCAGCTTACCCCAGGGGGGATCTGGCTACACCTTC	.	TRBV28	TRBJ1-2	TRBD1
CASTLGGYEQYF	TGTGCCAGCACCTTAGGAGGCTACGAGCAGTACTTC	.	TRBV11-2	TRBJ2-7	.
CASAQIAGVIYEQYF	TGTGCCAGCGCCCAAATAGCGGGAGTTATCTACGAGCAGTACTTC	.	TRBV5-5	TRBJ2-7	TRBD2
CASSRAYEQYF	TGTGCCAGCTCAAGGGCCTACGAGCAGTACTTC	few	TRBV18	TRBJ2-7	.
CASSLGGEAWPQHF	TGCGCCAGCAGCTTGGGAGGGGAGGCTTGGCCCCAGCATTTT	.	TRBV5-1	TRBJ1-5	.
CASSLDPKGAATNEKLFF	TGTGCCAGCAGCTTAGATCCCAAAGGGGCGGCAACTAATGAAAAACTGTTTTTT	.	TRBV7-9	TRBJ1-4	.
CASSMRGGRQPQHF	TGTGCCAGTAGTATGCGGGGGGGCAGGCAGCCCCAGCATTTT	.	TRBV19	TRBJ1-5	.
CAWSVLADTDTQYF	TGTGCCTGGAGTGTACTAGCGGACACAGATACGCAGTATTTT	.	TRBV30	TRBJ2-3	TRBD2
CAGGTANQPQHF	TGTGCTGGCGGGACAGCAAATCAGCCCCAGCATTTT	.	TRBV30	TRBJ1-5	TRBD1
CASSVAGGWDSPLHF	TGTGCCAGCAGCGTAGCTGGGGGTTGGGATTCACCCCTCCACTTT	.	TRBV9	TRBJ1-6	.
CASSQGTASGSEQYF	TGCGCCAGCAGCCAAGGAACGGCTAGCGGGAGCGAGCAGTACTTC	once	TRBV4-3	TRBJ2-7	TRBD2
CATSGSNQPQHF	TGTGCCACCTCGGGCAGCAATCAGCCCCAGCATTTT	.	TRBV24-1	TRBJ1-5	.
CASRLLAGEGWGHEQYF	TGTGCCAGCAGGCTTCTAGCGGGAGAAGGATGGGGCCACGAGCAGTACTTC	.	TRBV13	TRBJ2-7	TRBD2
CASSPLGTGDGYTF	TGTGCCAGCTCACCACTCGGGACAGGGGATGGCTACACCTTC	.	TRBV18	TRBJ1-2	TRBD1
CASSGNYEQFF	TGTGCCAGCAGCGGGAACTATGAGCAGTTCTTC	.	TRBV9	TRBJ2-1	.
CASSSAYEQYF	TGTGCCAGCAGTTCGGCCTACGAGCAGTACTTC	.	TRBV28	TRBJ2-7	.
CASSYATGSGNTIYF	TGTGCCAGCAGTTACGCGACAGGTTCTGGAAACACCATATATTTT	.	TRBV6-5	TRBJ1-3	.
CAWTIVTRDRNRGTEAFF	TGTGCCTGGACCATCGTTACCCGGGACAGGAATAGGGGCACTGAAGCTTTCTTT	.	TRBV30	TRBJ1-1	TRBD1